The clone carrying this T cell receptor (beta chain) came up once. The antigen is not known. Germline lookup yields CDR1 SGHNT and CDR2 YYREEE (reference sequence). The V and J ends lost 0 bases and 5 bases respectively, with 13 bases between them. The CDR3 consists of 15 residues. A 120-subject validation cohort, separate from the approximately 690-subject first cohort, supplied the donors. This sample is part of a study of cytomegalovirus exposure and HLA in healthy donors. The wider study: Both the 120 or so validation repertoires and the 666 first-cohort repertoires used the same platform, as reported by a later analysis. Regarding the study as a whole: Reports showed the classifier diagnosing cytomegalovirus status with high specificity and sensitivity.

Here immunoSEQ multiplex PCR was the method, and the copy in TCRdb shows in-frame clones only, minus some. This table holds over 75,000 clones, roughly 88% found once. Sequenced material: PBMCs. The sequence was collected from a man aged 30-40 years in good health and CMV-seronegative. The chain uses TRBV5-4 and TRBJ2-3; D gene ambiguous. CDR3: CASSLDSSAVDTQYF. Here the CDR3 DNA reads TGTGCCAGCAGCTTGGATAGTAGTGCGGTAGATACGCAGTATTTT.